This T cell receptor (beta chain) was profiled in a study of CD8 T cells in Susac syndrome. An input of about 0.5 to 1 ug of RNA was subjected to reverse transcription using random hexamers. TCRdb re-analysed the immunoSEQ multiplex PCR reads in MiXCR, keeping a single row per CDR3 protein. The sample contains about 130,000 distinct CDR3 sequences, around 93% of which appear only once. With regard to this clonotype: What it recognizes is unknown.

Study outcomes and limitations: The study identified around fifteen and five Susac-specific public clones in total CD8+ and CD8+ TEMRA repertoires.

V dropped 2 bases and J dropped 3 bases, with 10 bases sitting between them. Germline assignment: CDR1 MNHNY and CDR2 SVGAGI (reference sequence). The CDR3 runs 14 residues. TCR beta was sequenced from blood CD8+ and CD4+ T cells. The sample comprised CD8+ T cells from PBMCs. The chain carries TRBV6-6 and TRBJ1-2; D might be TRBD1 (5 bases). The clonotype comes from a human donor with Susac syndrome. The CDR3 nucleotides are TGTGCCAGCAGTTACCCGGGACGGTACTATGGCTACACCTTC. Translation: CASSYPGRYYGYTF.